One and the same sample provided the 10 T cell receptor beta chains below, sequenced in a study of T cell clones after liver transplantation (dated by TCRdb to the late 2010s). Library generation was performed with the immunoSEQ multiplex PCR assay. TCRdb retrieved this table from immuneACCESS and kept in-frame rearrangements only. Not all clones are present; in checked studies, unresolved V genes account for under half, and no reason is known for the remainder. Across this sample there are roughly 80,000 clones, with 70% to 90% seen only once. The ten most abundant clones make up 2.8% of the sample. Sequenced material: CD4+ T cells from blood, taken at the 22-month timepoint. The source is a human patient who received a liver transplant. Following transplantation, T cells from the graft donor may be among those present.

The rearrangement uses TRBV5-7 and TRBJ2-7; 7 positions agree with TRBD2. TRBV5-7 is sorted into the ORF group, with uncertain function. The CDR3 length is 18 residues. The V segment lost 3 bases and the J segment 12 bases; nucleotides outside the gene matches: 27. The CDR3 spells CASSSPTLRWASGYSLYF. CDR3 in DNA: TGTGCCAGCAGCTCTCCCACCCTTCGGTGGGCTAGCGGATACTCTCTGTACTTC.

The CDR3 nucleotides are TGTGCCAGCAGCGTAGGAACAGGTGAGCAGTTCTTC. As protein: CASSVGTGEQFF. The chain is built from TRBV7-2 and TRBJ2-1; D is perhaps TRBD1 (5 bases). Trimming removed 5 bases at V and 9 bases at J, with 11 bases between. The CDR3 is made up of 12 amino acids. From germline, CDR1 is SGHTA and CDR2 FQGNSA.

The rearrangement uses TRBV2 and TRBJ2-3; TRBD2 agrees at 8 bases. Germline V gene sequence: CDR1 SNHLY, CDR2 FYNNEI. This CDR3 is built from 15 residues. Trimming removed 8 bases from V and 1 base from J; junction bases left unmatched: 8. The CDR3 DNA sequence: TGTGCCAGCGTCTTAGAGACTAGCGGCACAGATACGCAGTATTTT. Translation gives CASVLETSGTDTQYF.

The chain recombines TRBV25-1 with TRBJ2-1, with D uncertain. CDR3 size: 15 residues. Looked up from germline, CDR1 is MGHDK and CDR2 is SYGVNS. Trimming shortened V by 1 base and J by 2 bases, and 9 bases separated the two germline ends. The CDR3 loop reads CASSESDGAYNEQFF. The CDR3 bases are TGTGCCAGCAGTGAATCGGATGGCGCCTACAATGAGCAGTTCTTC.

V and J are TRBV5-1 and TRBJ2-1; D remains ambiguous. V dropped 4 bases and J dropped 0 bases, with 17 bases sitting between them. Germline CDR1 SGHRS, CDR2 YFSETQ. The length of the CDR3 is 17 residues. CDR3 nucleotides: TGCGCCAGCAGCCGCGGCTACCAGCAGCCCTCCTACAATGAGCAGTTCTTC. Translated: CASSRGYQQPSYNEQFF.

The chain carries TRBV7-2 and TRBJ1-2, with a possible D match to TRBD1 (6 bases). V dropped 3 bases and J dropped 4 bases, with 18 bases sitting between them. Germline CDR1 is SGHTA and CDR2 is FQGNSA. The CDR3 runs to 16 residues. This CDR3 reads CASSLDLWGGAYGYTF. The CDR3 DNA follows: TGTGCCAGCAGCTTGGATTTATGGGGGGGCGCCTATGGCTACACCTTC.

This sequence joins TRBV14 and TRBJ2-7; D is perhaps TRBD1 or TRBD2 (5 bases each). Germline assignment: CDR1 SGHDN and CDR2 FVKESK. CDR3 length: 14 amino acids. The ends were cut back, 5 bases at V and 2 bases at J, with 13 bases in the middle. CDR3 sequence reads: CASSSPSGPYEQYF. The CDR3 DNA sequence: TGTGCCAGCAGCTCCCCCTCGGGACCCTACGAGCAGTACTTC.

The V and J genes are TRBV5-8 and TRBJ1-4; possibly TRBD1 for D (6 bases). The CDR3 length is 15 residues. CDR1 and CDR2 (germline): SGHTS, YDEGEE. Trimming shortened V by 4 bases and J by 5 bases, and 15 bases separated the two germline ends. CDR3 in DNA: TGTGCCAGCAGCCCCGGGACTCAGGGGAATGAAAAACTGTTTTTT. Protein sequence: CASSPGTQGNEKLFF.

Concerning this clone itself: Within the sample, other DNA sequences also encode this same CDR3. This chain uses TRBV7-2 with TRBJ1-1; D remains unclear. CDR3 length: 13 amino acids. Germline CDR1 SGHTA, CDR2 FQGNSA. V was trimmed by 3 bases and J by 2 bases, leaving 7 bases between them. This CDR3 is CASSFGRNTEAFF. CDR3 DNA sequence: TGTGCCAGCAGCTTCGGTCGAAACACTGAAGCTTTCTTT.

CDR3: CASSPQGQETQYF. CDR3 sequence (DNA): TGTGCCAGCTCACCACAGGGACAAGAGACCCAGTACTTC. The chain employs TRBV18 and TRBJ2-5, with unresolved D. Germline CDR1 is KGHSH and CDR2 is LQKENI. The CDR3 is 13 amino acids. V was cut by 1 base and J by 2 bases, with 5 bases left in between.